This entry features one TCR beta chain sequence. What it recognizes is unknown. The record originates from a study of cytomegalovirus exposure and HLA in healthy donors. Sequencing used immunoSEQ multiplex PCR; TCRdb keeps in-frame clones, though not all of them. The sample contains over 80,000 clones, 85% of which appear only once. Study-wide results and caveats: There were some public TCRs occurring in many donors, but most TCR sequences were rare. The authors confirmed in vitro that a few CMV-associated chains were specific for CMV antigens. According to a subsequent analysis, TCR clusters from the first cohort were inclined to appear together in the roughly 130 validation repertoires.

Trimming cost V 7 bases and J 1 base, with 14 bases left between them. Germline V gene data show CDR1 as SNHLY and CDR2 as FYNNEI. The length of the CDR3 is 14 residues. The donors were in the roughly 120-subject validation cohort, distinct from the roughly 670-subject first cohort. The sample consisted of PBMCs. The V call is TRBV2, the J call TRBJ2-7; TRBD2 is a possible D gene (5 bases). The receptor was derived from a man between 18 and 29 years old in good health and CMV-seropositive. CDR3 nucleotides: TGTGCCAGCACTACGGCGGGCAGTTCCTACGAGCAGTACTTC. Encoded protein: CASTTAGSSYEQYF.